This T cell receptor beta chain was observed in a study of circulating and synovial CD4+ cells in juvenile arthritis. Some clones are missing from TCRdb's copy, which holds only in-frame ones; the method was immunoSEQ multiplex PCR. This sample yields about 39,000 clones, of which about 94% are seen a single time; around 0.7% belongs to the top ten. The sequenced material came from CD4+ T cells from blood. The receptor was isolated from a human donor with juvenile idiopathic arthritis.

The CDR3 sequence: CASSLGLAGETQYF. CDR3 DNA: TGTGCCAGCAGCTTGGGGCTAGCGGGGGAGACCCAGTACTTC. V usage is TRBV5-6 and J usage is TRBJ2-5; 9 bases fit TRBD2. Germline CDR1 is SGHDT and CDR2 is YYEEEE. The V and J ends lost 0 bases and 5 bases, in that order; junction bases with no gene match: 2. The CDR3 has 14 amino acids.